A single sample is the source of the 18 T cell receptor beta chains below, sequenced in a study of T cell responses to AZD1222 COVID-19 vaccine (dated by TCRdb to the early 2020s). This sample's time point label indicates: baseline before first vaccination. Library prep was done by the immunoSEQ multiplex PCR assay. As stored in TCRdb, this immuneACCESS dataset retains in-frame rearrangements with V and J assigned. A fraction of the clones does not appear; measured against another copy, unresolved V genes explain less than half of the discrepancy, and the remainder lacks a known reason. This sample holds approximately 120,000 clones; around 87% were observed only once. The ten largest clones take up 8.5% to 12% of the sample. The source was peripheral blood, collected on day 0 of AZD1222 vaccination. These receptor sequences come from an adult in good health.

The rearrangement uses TRBV27 and TRBJ2-3; 7 bases fit TRBD2. Unmatched junction bases numbered 9, after V lost 5 bases and J lost 4 bases. The germline gives CDR1 MNHEY, CDR2 SMNVEV (reference sequence). The CDR3 sequence is 15 residues long. This CDR3 is CASSVASGVADTQYF. CDR3 DNA sequence: TGTGCCAGCAGTGTGGCTAGCGGAGTTGCAGATACGCAGTATTTT.

This rearrangement joins TRBV19 to TRBJ2-3, with 8 bases matching TRBD2. The CDR3 length is 14 residues. Unmatched junction bases numbered 2, after V lost 3 bases and J lost 3 bases. Germline assignment: CDR1 LNHDA and CDR2 SQIVND (reference sequence). CDR3 loop: CASSISSGTDTQYF. In nucleotides, the CDR3 is TGTGCCAGTAGTATTTCTAGCGGGACAGATACGCAGTATTTT.

The chain links TRBV5-4 to TRBJ2-7; the match to TRBD1 covers 8 bases. Trimming cost V 3 bases and J 2 bases; bases outside gene matches: 7. The V gene's germline CDR1 is SGHNT and CDR2 YYREEE (reference sequence). The CDR3 loop spans 15 amino acids. Here the CDR3 reads CASSSTGVLAYEQYF. DNA for the CDR3: TGTGCCAGCAGCTCGACAGGGGTGCTTGCCTACGAGCAGTACTTC.

This chain connects TRBV6-5 to TRBJ1-2, with 7 bases aligning to TRBD1. Germline V gene data show CDR1 as MNHEY and CDR2 as SVGAGI. CDR3 length equals 15 residues. After removal of 2 bases from V and 3 bases from J, the junction contained 6 bases not matched to a gene. CDR3 region: CASSYADRPHYGYTF. CDR3 sequence (DNA): TGTGCCAGCAGTTACGCGGACAGGCCTCACTATGGCTACACCTTC.

This clone has only a few counts. The rearrangement joins TRBV28 to TRBJ1-2; a weak D match, TRBD1 (6 bases). The CDR3 sequence is 11 residues long. Germline assignment: CDR1 MDHEN and CDR2 SYDVKM. V lost 9 bases, J lost 4 bases, and 9 bases lay in between. CDR3 protein: CASSGAYGYTF. The DNA of the CDR3 is TGTGCCAGTTCAGGGGCCTATGGCTACACCTTC.

The chain is built from TRBV10-3 and TRBJ1-1, with D tentatively TRBD1 (6 bases). The ends were cut back, 2 bases at V and 0 bases at J, with 13 bases in the middle. Germline lookup yields CDR1 ENHRY and CDR2 SYGVKD. CDR3 length equals 16 residues. The CDR3 loop reads CAISERIGGLNTEAFF. The CDR3, as DNA: TGTGCCATCAGTGAGAGAATTGGGGGGCTGAACACTGAAGCTTTCTTT.

V and J are TRBV6-6 and TRBJ2-5; TRBD2 agrees at 11 bases. CDR1 MNHNY and CDR2 SVGAGI come from the germline V gene (reference sequence). CDR3 length equals 14 residues. V lost 6 bases and J lost 9; bases outside the gene matches: 9. The CDR3 region has the DNA TGTGCCAGCAGCCCTATAGCGGGAGGGGGGTCCCAGTACTTC. This codes for CASSPIAGGGSQYF.

The V gene is TRBV5-4, the J gene TRBJ2-4; TRBD2 matches 12 bases. The CDR3 loop spans 16 amino acids. J gave up 7 bases and V 0 bases, and 5 bases lay outside the gene matches. CDR1 SGHNT and CDR2 YYREEE come from the germline V gene (reference sequence). CDR3: CASSLGTSGIANIQYF. The DNA for the CDR3 is TGTGCCAGCAGCTTGGGGACTAGCGGGATCGCGAACATTCAGTACTTC. The whole variable domain, remainder taken from reference TRBV5-4 and TRBJ2-4, is ETGVTQSPTHLIKTRGQQVTLRCSSQSGHNTVSWYQQALGQGPQFIFQYYREEENGRGNFPPRFSGLQFPNYSSELNVNALELDDSALYLCASSLGTSGIANIQYFGAGTRLSVL.

There are a few counts of this clone. The chain links TRBV12-5 to TRBJ1-5; 11 bases line up with TRBD1. V shed 6 bases, J shed 0 bases, and the junction held 16 bases outside the gene matches. The CDR3 runs 20 residues. CDR1 is LGHNT, CDR2 FRNRAP, per germline. DNA of the CDR3: TGTGCTAGTGGCCGACACCCCCCGGGACAGGGGGTCGTTAGCAATCAGCCCCAGCATTTT. Translating it yields CASGRHPPGQGVVSNQPQHF.

This clone has only one observation. The CDR3 region is CASSPGTANTEAFF. Here the CDR3 DNA reads TGTGCCAGCAGCCCCGGGACGGCGAACACTGAAGCTTTCTTT. This chain links TRBV13 with TRBJ1-1, with a tentative D call TRBD1 (5 bases). This CDR3 contains 14 residues. CDR1 is PRHDT and CDR2 is FYEKMQ in the germline V gene (reference sequence). Trimming pared 5 bases from V and 1 base from J, leaving 11 bases between. Full variable domain (remainder filled in from reference TRBV13 and TRBJ1-1): AAGVIQSPRHLIKEKRETATLKCYPIPRHDTVYWYQQGPGQDPQFLISFYEKMQSDKGSIPDRFSAQQFSDYHSELNMSSLELGDSALYFCASSPGTANTEAFFGQGTRLTVV.

This clone has more than one count but fewer than ten. The V call is TRBV28, the J call TRBJ2-2, with 7 bases aligning to TRBD2. CDR1 is MDHEN, CDR2 SYDVKM, per germline. CDR3 length equals 14 residues. V lost 6 bases to trimming and J lost 7 bases; unmatched junction nucleotides: 8. This CDR3 is CASSPAGVFGELFF. The CDR3 DNA reads TGTGCCAGCAGCCCGGCGGGGGTCTTCGGGGAGCTGTTTTTT.

The chain couples TRBV24-1 to TRBJ2-1; perhaps D is TRBD1 or TRBD2 (5 bases each). CDR3 length equals 15 residues. Between the trimmed V and J ends, which lost 3 bases and 7 bases, there was a span of 15 bases. CDR1 is KGHDR, CDR2 SFDVKD, per germline. The CDR3 loop reads CATSDPGTRRNEQFF. Here the CDR3 DNA reads TGTGCCACCAGTGATCCCGGGACCCGGAGGAATGAGCAGTTCTTC.

This chain joins TRBV24-1 and TRBJ2-1, with D maybe TRBD2 (5 bases). Germline CDR1 is KGHDR and CDR2 is SFDVKD. This CDR3 is 17 amino acids long. The V gene lost 4 bases and the J gene lost 1 base, with 16 bases spanning the gap. CDR3 amino acids: CATSDPSGPRSYNEQFF. CDR3 DNA sequence: TGTGCCACCAGTGACCCAAGCGGTCCGCGGTCCTACAATGAGCAGTTCTTC.

The chain uses TRBV4-1 and TRBJ2-1; D perhaps matches TRBD2 (6 bases). Trimming removed 4 bases from V and 3 bases from J, with 7 bases in between. Germline V gives CDR1 MGHRA, CDR2 YSYEKL. The CDR3 totals 13 residues. The DNA of the CDR3 is TGCGCCAGCAGCCCGGACTACTACAATGAGCAGTTCTTC. Translation: CASSPDYYNEQFF.

The chain is built from TRBV2 and TRBJ1-3, with D possibly TRBD1 on 5 matching bases. CDR1 SNHLY and CDR2 FYNNEI come from the germline V gene. The CDR3 has 16 amino acids. Trimming stripped 2 bases from V and 4 bases from J, with 15 bases between. Here the CDR3 reads CASSELGPRQGNTIYF. In DNA form, the CDR3 reads TGTGCCAGCAGTGAACTGGGGCCCCGACAGGGAAACACCATATATTTT.

The rearrangement joins TRBV7-9 to TRBJ1-2, with 11 bases aligning to TRBD1. The CDR3 extends over 17 amino acids. Germline lookup yields CDR1 SEHNR and CDR2 FQNEAQ (reference sequence). The V and J ends lost 3 bases and 1 base, in that order; junction bases with no gene match: 7. In nucleotides, the CDR3 is TGTGCCAGCAGCTTCGGGGCCGGGACAGGGGGTAACTATGGCTACACCTTC. This encodes CASSFGAGTGGNYGYTF.

This rearrangement joins TRBV3-1 (or the pseudogene TRBV3-2) to TRBJ1-4; D not certain. The ends were cut back, 0 bases at V and 2 bases at J, with 7 bases in the middle. The CDR3 consists of 15 residues. CDR1 is LGHDT and CDR2 is YNNKEL in the germline V gene (reference sequence). CDR3 in DNA: TGTGCCAGCAGCCAAGATATGGGTACTAATGAAAAACTGTTTTTT. Translated, it gives CASSQDMGTNEKLFF.

The rearrangement joins TRBV27 to TRBJ2-7; tentative D call: TRBD2 (5 bases). This CDR3 has 13 residues. Trimming cost V 5 bases and J 6 bases, with 14 bases left between them. Germline CDR1 MNHEY, CDR2 SMNVEV (reference sequence). The CDR3 DNA is TGTGCCAGCAGTCCACTCTCCGGGGTCGAGCAGTACTTC. Amino acid sequence: CASSPLSGVEQYF.